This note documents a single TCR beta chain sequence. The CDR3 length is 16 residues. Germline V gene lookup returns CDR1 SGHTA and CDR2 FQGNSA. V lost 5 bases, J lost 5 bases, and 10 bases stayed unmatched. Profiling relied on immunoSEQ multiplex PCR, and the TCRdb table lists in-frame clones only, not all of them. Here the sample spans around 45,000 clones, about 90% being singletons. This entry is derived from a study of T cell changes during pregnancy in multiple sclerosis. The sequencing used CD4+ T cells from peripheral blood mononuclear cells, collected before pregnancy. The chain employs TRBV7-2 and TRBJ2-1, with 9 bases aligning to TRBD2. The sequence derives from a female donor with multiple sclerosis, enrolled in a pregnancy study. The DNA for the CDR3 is TGTGCCAGCAGCAGGCTCCGGGCTAGCGGGGACAATGAGCAGTTCTTC. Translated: CASSRLRASGDNEQFF.